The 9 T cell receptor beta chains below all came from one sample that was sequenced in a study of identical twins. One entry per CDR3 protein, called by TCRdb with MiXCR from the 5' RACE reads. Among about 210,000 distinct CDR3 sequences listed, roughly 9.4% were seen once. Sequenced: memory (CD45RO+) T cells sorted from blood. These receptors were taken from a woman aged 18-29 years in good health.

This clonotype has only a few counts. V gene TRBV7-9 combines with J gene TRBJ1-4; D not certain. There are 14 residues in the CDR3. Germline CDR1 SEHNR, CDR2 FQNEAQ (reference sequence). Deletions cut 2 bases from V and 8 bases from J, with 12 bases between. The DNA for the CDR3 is TGTGCCAGCAGCTTACCCTGGCCCGAGGAAAAACTGTTTTTT. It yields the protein CASSLPWPEEKLFF.

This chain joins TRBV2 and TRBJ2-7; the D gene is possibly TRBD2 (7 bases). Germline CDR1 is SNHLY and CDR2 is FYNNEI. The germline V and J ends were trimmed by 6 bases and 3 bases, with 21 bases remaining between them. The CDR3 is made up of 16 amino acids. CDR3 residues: CASRARGRGAVYEQYF. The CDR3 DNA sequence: TGTGCCAGCAGAGCCAGGGGTCGGGGGGCGGTCTACGAGCAGTACTTC. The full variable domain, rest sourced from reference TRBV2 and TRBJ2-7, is EPEVTQTPSHQVTQMGQEVILRCVPISNHLYFYWYRQILGQKVEFLVSFYNNEISEKSEIFDDQFSVERPDGSNFTLKIRSTKLEDSAMYFCASRARGRGAVYEQYFGPGTRLTVT.

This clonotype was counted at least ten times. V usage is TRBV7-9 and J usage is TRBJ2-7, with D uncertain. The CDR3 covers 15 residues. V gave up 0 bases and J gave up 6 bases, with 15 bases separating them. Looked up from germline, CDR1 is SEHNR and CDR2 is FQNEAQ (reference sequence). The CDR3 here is CASSLAVHLHGEQYF. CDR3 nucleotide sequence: TGTGCCAGCAGCTTAGCCGTCCACCTCCACGGCGAGCAGTACTTC.

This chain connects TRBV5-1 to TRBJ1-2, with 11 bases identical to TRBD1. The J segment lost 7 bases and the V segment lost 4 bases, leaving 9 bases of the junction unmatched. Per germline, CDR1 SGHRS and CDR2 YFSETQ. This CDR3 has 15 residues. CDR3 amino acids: CASSLLTGTGGGYTF. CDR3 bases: TGCGCCAGCAGCCTACTAACCGGGACAGGGGGTGGCTACACCTTC.

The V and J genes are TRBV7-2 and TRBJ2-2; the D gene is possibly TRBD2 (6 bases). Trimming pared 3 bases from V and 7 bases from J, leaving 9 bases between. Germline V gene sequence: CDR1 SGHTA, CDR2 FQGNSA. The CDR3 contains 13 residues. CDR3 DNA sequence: TGTGCCAGCAGCTTGACTAGTCTCGGGGAGCTGTTTTTT. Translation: CASSLTSLGELFF.

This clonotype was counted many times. CDR3 coding DNA: TGCAGCGTAGCCGCGGTAGCGGGAGGCAATGAGCAGTTCTTC. Protein: CSVAAVAGGNEQFF. The chain is built from TRBV29-1 and TRBJ2-1; 10 bases fit TRBD2. The CDR3 is 14 amino acids. Germline trimming cut 6 bases from V and 6 bases from J; bases unmatched to any gene: 8. Germline V gene sequence: CDR1 SQVTM, CDR2 ANQGSEA.

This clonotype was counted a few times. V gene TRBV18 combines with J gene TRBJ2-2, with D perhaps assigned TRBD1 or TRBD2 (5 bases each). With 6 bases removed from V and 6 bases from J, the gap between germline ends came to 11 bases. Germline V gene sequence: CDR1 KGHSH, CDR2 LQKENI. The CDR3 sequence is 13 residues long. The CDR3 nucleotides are TGTGCCAGCTCGCCAGGGACGGCCGGGGAGCTGTTTTTT. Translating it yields CASSPGTAGELFF.

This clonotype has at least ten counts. CDR3 loop: CASSRQGGSEKLFF. The CDR3 DNA reads as TGTGCCAGCAGTCGACAGGGTGGTTCTGAAAAACTGTTTTTT. The chain has TRBV12-3 or TRBV12-4 and TRBJ1-4, with 7 bases that match TRBD1. V lost 5 bases and J lost 7; bases outside the gene matches: 7. This CDR3 region has 14 residues.

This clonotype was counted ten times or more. The chain's CDR3 is CASSPRGTEAFF. Here the CDR3 DNA reads TGTGCCAGCAGCCCCCGTGGCACTGAAGCTTTCTTT. V and J are TRBV7-9 and TRBJ1-1; D call uncertain. V shed 5 bases and J shed 4 bases, with 8 bases lying between them. The CDR3 totals 12 residues. Germline assignment: CDR1 SEHNR and CDR2 FQNEAQ (reference sequence).